Below, one TCR beta chain is given with its context. Germline V gene sequence: CDR1 SGHTA, CDR2 FQGNSA. The CDR3 is 14 amino acids. V lost 5 bases and J lost 2, with 12 bases in between. The sample is drawn from a study of T-cell reconstitution after alpha-beta-depleted transplantation in children. Unique molecular identifiers were incorporated during preparation of the TCRbeta library. Using its own MiXCR run on the PCR reads, TCRdb lists one record per CDR3 protein. The data contain approximately 400,000 distinct CDR3 sequences, roughly a tenth of them singletons. The clonotype comes from a human donor who donated a stem cell graft to a child with acute myeloid leukemia. The source was PBMCs from the stem cell graft donor, collected from the stem cell graft. The chain links TRBV7-2 to TRBJ2-5; D unclear. The CDR3: CASSRWAQQETQYF. CDR3 DNA sequence: TGTGCCAGCAGCCGTTGGGCTCAGCAAGAGACCCAGTACTTC.